Shown below are 30 T cell receptor beta chains from a single sample sequenced in a study of blood T cell repertoires in COVID-19. Method: immunoSEQ multiplex PCR; TCRdb's copy keeps in-frame clones and lacks some. Altogether tens of thousands of clones are present, around 83% being singletons, with the ten largest covering around 2.5%. Sequences were obtained from peripheral blood. These receptors were collected from a woman in her fifties or sixties with acute or convalescent COVID-19.

On this clone: At one end, the junction sequence differs from germline, possibly due to a read error. This chain links TRBV3-1 (or the pseudogene TRBV3-2) with TRBJ2-3, with 12 bases lining up with TRBD2. There are 16 residues in the CDR3. Germline CDR1 LGHDT, CDR2 YNNKEL (reference sequence). The CDR3: CASSALPSGGAAPVHF. The CDR3 DNA reads as TGTGCCAGCAGCGCTCTACCTAGCGGGGGGGCCGCTCCCGTGCATTTT.

The J gene is TRBJ1-6, the V gene TRBV19; D is possibly TRBD1 (6 bases). Trimming pared 10 bases from V and 7 bases from J, leaving 23 bases between. CDR3 length: 16 amino acids. CDR1 and CDR2 from the germline V gene are LNHDA and SQIVND (reference sequence). The CDR3: CATRGAGLSENSPLHF. CDR3 DNA sequence: TGTGCCACCAGGGGTGCAGGCCTCAGTGAGAATTCACCCCTCCACTTT.

Concerning this clone: At one end the junction does not follow the germline gene, possibly because of a read error. This chain uses TRBV2 with TRBJ1-2; 9 bases line up with TRBD1. CDR1 is SNHLY, CDR2 FYNNEI, per germline. The CDR3 covers 14 residues. CDR3 loop: CASSPGTGNFGYTF. The CDR3 DNA sequence: TGTGCCAGCAGTCCCGGGACAGGGAACTTTGGCTACACCTTC.

The genes are TRBV7-3 and TRBJ2-1; the match to TRBD2 covers 12 bases. The V and J ends lost 1 base and 6 bases, in that order; junction bases with no gene match: 4. Germline V gene lookup returns CDR1 SGHTA and CDR2 FQGTGA. The CDR3 covers 16 residues. In DNA, the CDR3 is TGTGCCAGCAGCTTAAGACTAGCGGGAGCCCGCAATGAGCAGTTCTTC. It translates to CASSLRLAGARNEQFF. The full variable domain, with the rest looked up from reference TRBV7-3 and TRBJ2-1, is GAGVSQTPSNKVTEKGKYVELRCDPISGHTALYWYRQSLGQGPEFLIYFQGTGAADDSGLPNDRFFAVRPEGSVSTLKIQRTERGDSAVYLCASSLRLAGARNEQFFGPGTRLTVL.

This clone was seen once. The chain joins TRBV28 to TRBJ1-2, with TRBD1 matching 8 bases. V shed 7 bases and J 4 bases; nucleotides not matched to a gene: 8. The V gene's germline CDR1 is MDHEN and CDR2 SYDVKM. The CDR3 length is 14 residues. The CDR3 region has the DNA TGTGCCAGCACCACCGGGACAGGACTCTATGGCTACACCTTC. Translation: CASTTGTGLYGYTF.

This clone has more than one count but fewer than ten. The rearrangement joins TRBV28 to TRBJ1-4; D possibly corresponds to TRBD1 (5 bases). This CDR3 comprises 18 residues. Trimming removed 5 bases from V and 0 bases from J, with 19 bases in between. From germline, CDR1 is MDHEN and CDR2 SYDVKM. This chain's CDR3 is CASSPPRGSGATNEKLFF. The CDR3 DNA sequence: TGTGCCAGCAGTCCACCCCGGGGGAGTGGGGCAACTAATGAAAAACTGTTTTTT.

This clone has only a few counts. The chain is built from TRBV28 and TRBJ2-7; TRBD1 is a possible D gene (6 bases). V was trimmed by 3 bases and J by 3 bases, leaving 15 bases between them. Per germline, CDR1 MDHEN and CDR2 SYDVKM. There are 15 residues in the CDR3. CDR3 in amino acids: CASSLGQGLHYEQYF. The CDR3 region has the DNA TGTGCCAGCAGTTTGGGTCAGGGGCTACACTACGAGCAGTACTTC.

The chain links TRBV2 to TRBJ1-5, with D unclear. The CDR3 totals 13 residues. In germline, CDR1 is SNHLY, CDR2 FYNNEI. Trimming stripped 6 bases from V and 9 bases from J, with 15 bases between. In DNA, the CDR3 is TGTGCCAGCAGCCTGACCGCGGAAAGGCCCCAGCATTTT. Protein sequence: CASSLTAERPQHF. The whole variable domain, filled in from reference TRBV2 and TRBJ1-5, reads EPEVTQTPSHQVTQMGQEVILRCVPISNHLYFYWYRQILGQKVEFLVSFYNNEISEKSEIFDDQFSVERPDGSNFTLKIRSTKLEDSAMYFCASSLTAERPQHFGDGTRLSIL.

The chain links TRBV30 to TRBJ1-2; TRBD1 is a possible D gene (5 bases). The CDR3 is 14 amino acids. From germline, CDR1 is GTSNPN and CDR2 SVGIG (reference sequence). The V end lost 4 bases, the J end lost 4 bases, and 16 bases lay between the germline ends. The CDR3 protein is CAWKTAQTSYGYTF. CDR3 nucleotides: TGTGCCTGGAAGACAGCCCAGACCAGCTATGGCTACACCTTC. The variable domain in full, with the rest retrieved from reference TRBV30 and TRBJ1-2, is SQTIHQWPATLVQPVGSPLSLECTVEGTSNPNLYWYRQAAGRGLQLLFYSVGIGQISSEVPQNLSASRPQDRQFILSSKKLLLSDSGFYLCAWKTAQTSYGYTFGSGTRLTVV.

The chain recombines TRBV2 with TRBJ1-1; D is uncertain. The CDR3 has 13 amino acids. V gave up 6 bases and J gave up 1 base, with 9 bases separating them. Germline assignment: CDR1 SNHLY and CDR2 FYNNEI. Here the CDR3 reads CASSRQSNTEAFF. CDR3 bases: TGTGCCAGCAGCCGACAATCGAACACTGAAGCTTTCTTT.

The chain recombines TRBV18 with TRBJ2-5, with D possibly matching TRBD1 (7 bases). V lost 2 bases and J lost 5, with 12 bases in between. The CDR3 loop spans 14 amino acids. The germline V gene encodes CDR1 KGHSH and CDR2 LQKENI. The CDR3 sequence: CASSPSTGRETQYF. In DNA, the CDR3 is TGTGCCAGCTCACCATCGACAGGGAGGGAGACCCAGTACTTC.

This rearrangement joins TRBV7-3 to TRBJ2-2; 12 nucleotides match TRBD2. CDR1 and CDR2 (germline): SGHTA, FQGTGA. With 4 bases clipped from V and 5 bases from J, the junction kept 5 bases outside the gene matches. CDR3 size: 16 residues. CDR3 in DNA: TGTGCCAGCAGCTCCGGACTAGCGGGAAGGACCGGGGAGCTGTTTTTT. This sequence encodes CASSSGLAGRTGELFF.

The V gene is TRBV29-1, the J gene TRBJ2-7; 12 nucleotides align to TRBD1. The V gene end was trimmed by 3 bases and the J gene end by 5 bases; junction bases not matched to a gene: 5. Germline CDR1 reads SQVTM; CDR2 reads ANQGSEA. The CDR3 is 14 amino acids. CDR3 protein: CSVDGTGGLHEQYF. Here the CDR3 DNA reads TGCAGCGTTGATGGGACAGGGGGCCTCCACGAGCAGTACTTC.

The rearrangement links TRBV19 to TRBJ2-7, with D possibly TRBD1 on 6 matching bases. Deletions cut 7 bases from V and 2 bases from J, with 12 bases between. Germline lookup yields CDR1 LNHDA and CDR2 SQIVND (reference sequence). This CDR3 region has 13 residues. The CDR3 DNA is TGTGCCAGTAACCCCGGGACAACCTACGAGCAGTACTTC. This gives the protein CASNPGTTYEQYF. Based on the CDR3 plus reference TRBV19 and TRBJ2-7, the full variable domain is DGGITQSPKYLFRKEGQNVTLSCEQNLNHDAMYWYRQDPGQGLRLIYYSQIVNDFQKGDIAEGYSVSREKKESFPLTVTSAQKNPTAFYLCASNPGTTYEQYFGPGTRLTVT.

This chain uses TRBV4-1 with TRBJ2-1, with 7 bases lining up with TRBD1. There are 14 residues in the CDR3. Germline V gene lookup returns CDR1 MGHRA and CDR2 YSYEKL. V was clipped by 1 base and J by 7 bases; unmatched bases: 4. For the CDR3, the DNA is TGCGCCAGCAGCCAAGGGGGGACAGCAAATGAGCAGTTCTTC. Its translation is CASSQGGTANEQFF.

This clone showed up just once. The chain employs TRBV5-4 and TRBJ2-7, with D possibly matching TRBD2 (5 bases). Germline V gene lookup returns CDR1 SGHNT and CDR2 YYREEE (reference sequence). V was cut by 4 bases and J by 2 bases, with 10 bases left in between. The CDR3 covers 13 residues. CDR3 sequence: CASSTLGTYEQYF. CDR3 bases: TGTGCCAGCAGCACCCTCGGGACCTACGAGCAGTACTTC.

This chain links TRBV18 with TRBJ1-3; D is ambiguous. The CDR3 is 17 amino acids. Trimming left V 1 base short and J 0 bases short, with 13 bases between. Germline V lookup: CDR1 KGHSH, CDR2 LQKENI. The CDR3 bases are TGTGCCAGCTCACCACGTGCGACTGCGAGCTCTGGAAACACCATATATTTT. It yields the protein CASSPRATASSGNTIYF.

The rearrangement uses TRBV12-3 or TRBV12-4 and TRBJ2-1, with D possibly TRBD1 on 5 matching bases. Trimming stripped 4 bases from V and 10 bases from J, with 11 bases between. CDR3 size: 12 residues. The CDR3 protein is CASSSRALEQFF. The CDR3 nucleotides read TGTGCCAGCAGTTCCAGGGCCTTAGAGCAGTTCTTC.

There are a few counts of this clone. The rearrangement joins TRBV4-2 to TRBJ1-1; D perhaps matches TRBD1 (6 bases). V was trimmed by 0 bases and J by 4 bases, leaving 15 bases between them. The germline V gene encodes CDR1 LGHNA and CDR2 YNFKEQ. This CDR3 has 16 amino acids. The CDR3 here is CASSQDRLRGSTEAFF. The DNA of the CDR3 is TGTGCCAGCAGCCAAGATAGGCTAAGGGGGAGCACTGAAGCTTTCTTT.

V and J are TRBV10-3 and TRBJ1-1; 8 bases map to TRBD1. J gave up 0 bases and V 6 bases, and 3 bases lay outside the gene matches. CDR1 ENHRY and CDR2 SYGVKD come from the germline V gene. The CDR3 extends over 14 amino acids. CDR3 nucleotide sequence: TGTGCCATCAGCGCGGGACAGGTGAACACTGAAGCTTTCTTT. Translating gives CAISAGQVNTEAFF.

Only a few counts were recorded for this clone. The chain employs TRBV5-6 and TRBJ1-4; D perhaps matches TRBD1 (6 bases). The V end lost 0 bases, the J end lost 7 bases, and 13 bases lay between the germline ends. The CDR3 length is 15 residues. In germline, CDR1 is SGHDT, CDR2 YYEEEE. Here the CDR3 reads CASSLVERGGEKLFF. DNA for the CDR3: TGTGCCAGCAGCTTGGTCGAACGAGGGGGTGAAAAACTGTTTTTT.

A single count supports this clone. The V call is TRBV2, the J call TRBJ1-1; D call uncertain. The germline V and J ends were trimmed by 4 bases and 3 bases, with 9 bases remaining between them. The CDR3 spans 13 residues. Germline V gene data show CDR1 as SNHLY and CDR2 as FYNNEI. The CDR3 DNA follows: TGTGCCAGCAGTGTCACTCCGTACACTGAAGCTTTCTTT. Translation: CASSVTPYTEAFF.

By share of the sample, this clone is medium-sized. The chain uses TRBV19 and TRBJ1-2; 8 bases line up with TRBD1. The ends lost 10 bases at V and 7 bases at J; junction bases unmatched: 14. The CDR3 spans 14 residues. Germline values: CDR1 LNHDA, CDR2 SQIVND (reference sequence). The CDR3 nucleotides are TGTGCCACCTCCGCCGACAGGGGAGTAAGTGGCTACACCTTC. Amino acids: CATSADRGVSGYTF.

The chain links TRBV3-1 (or the pseudogene TRBV3-2) to TRBJ2-6; a possible D gene is TRBD1 (5 bases). The CDR3 runs 20 residues. Germline V gene lookup returns CDR1 LGHDT and CDR2 YNNKEL (reference sequence). Trimming removed 0 bases at V and 4 bases at J, with 22 bases between. The CDR3 sequence: CASSQEIQDRLRWGANVLTF. The CDR3 nucleotides read TGTGCCAGCAGCCAAGAGATACAGGACCGGCTTCGGTGGGGGGCCAACGTCCTGACTTTC.

The chain links TRBV5-1 to TRBJ2-3, with 7 bases lining up with TRBD1. Trimming removed 4 bases from V and 2 bases from J; junction bases left unmatched: 4. The CDR3 runs 14 residues. Germline V lookup: CDR1 SGHRS, CDR2 YFSETQ. The CDR3 coding sequence is TGCGCCAGCAGCCGGGACAGACTCACAGATACGCAGTATTTT. Its protein is CASSRDRLTDTQYF.

This chain joins TRBV19 and TRBJ1-5; maybe TRBD1 (6 bases). Germline CDR1 and CDR2: LNHDA and SQIVND (reference sequence). V dropped 9 bases and J dropped 3 bases, with 15 bases sitting between them. CDR3 length equals 14 residues. This chain's CDR3 is CASQLGTINQPQHF. DNA of the CDR3: TGTGCCAGCCAACTCGGGACAATCAATCAGCCCCAGCATTTT.

The DNA for the CDR3 is TGTGCCAGCAGGGGACGACAAACAGCGGGAGGCCAGTACTTC. Amino acids: CASRGRQTAGGQYF. The rearrangement joins TRBV2 to TRBJ2-4; 9 nucleotides match TRBD2. Germline values: CDR1 SNHLY, CDR2 FYNNEI. The CDR3 has 14 amino acids. The V segment lost 6 bases and the J segment 13 bases; nucleotides outside the gene matches: 13.

The CDR3 here is CASSPGTASSYNSPLHF. DNA for the CDR3: TGTGCCAGCAGTCCCGGGACAGCGAGCTCCTATAATTCACCCCTCCACTTT. The chain has TRBV27 and TRBJ1-6, with 7 bases identical to TRBD1. V trimming: 5 bases; J trimming: 0 bases; junction bases outside the gene matches: 7. The CDR3 length is 17 residues. The germline V gene has CDR1 MNHEY and CDR2 SMNVEV (reference sequence).

The V gene is TRBV6-6, the J gene TRBJ2-7; TRBD2 might be the D (6 bases). Germline CDR1 reads MNHNY; CDR2 reads SVGAGI (reference sequence). Trimming stripped 7 bases from V and 2 bases from J, with 15 bases between. The CDR3 runs to 14 residues. For the CDR3, the DNA is TGTGCCAGCATCCACAGTAGCGGAACCTACGAGCAGTACTTC. Residues: CASIHSSGTYEQYF.

The rearrangement links TRBV2 to TRBJ1-1, with 9 bases that match TRBD1. Germline V CDR1 and CDR2: SNHLY, FYNNEI. CDR3 length equals 13 residues. V dropped 2 bases and J dropped 8; count of bases not matched to a gene: 3. CDR3 sequence reads: CASSERTGAEAFF. CDR3 nucleotides: TGTGCCAGCAGTGAAAGGACAGGGGCCGAAGCTTTCTTT.